Each of the 32 T cell receptor beta chains below was sequenced from the same sample in a study of blood T cell repertoires in COVID-19. The data were produced by immunoSEQ multiplex PCR, yet TCRdb's version contains in-frame clones alone and is incomplete. The profile shows about 430,000 clones, 88% of them singletons. The sequencing sample was made of PBMCs or T cells enriched from blood (not recorded which). The receptors derive from a woman younger than 45 with acute COVID-19.

The V gene is TRBV7-6, the J gene TRBJ1-5; 8 nucleotides align to TRBD1. The CDR3 contains 14 residues. Germline CDR1 reads SGHVS; CDR2 reads FNYEAQ. V dropped 5 bases and J dropped 5; count of bases not matched to a gene: 5. CDR3 sequence reads: CASSPGGMYQPQHF. CDR3 DNA sequence: TGTGCCAGCAGCCCAGGGGGCATGTATCAGCCCCAGCATTTT.

The V and J genes are TRBV7-5 and TRBJ1-1; TRBD1 was called by the table and not checked on the DNA. TRBV7-5 is noted as a pseudogene. The CDR3 loop spans 13 amino acids. CDR3: CVRDRDRGPEAFF. In DNA form, the CDR3 reads TGTGTCAGAGACCGGGACAGGGGGCCTGAAGCTTTCTTT.

The rearrangement links TRBV10-3 to TRBJ1-2; D remains ambiguous. V lost 3 bases and J lost 6, with 8 bases in between. This CDR3 is built from 12 residues. Looked up from germline, CDR1 is ENHRY and CDR2 is SYGVKD. Written as DNA, the CDR3 is TGTGCCATCAGTGACCCGTATCATGGCTACACCTTC. It encodes CAISDPYHGYTF.

In its sample, this clone was seen once. This chain uses TRBV6-5 with TRBJ2-1; TRBD2 aligns across 14 bases. Germline CDR1 and CDR2: MNHEY and SVGAGI. J lost 14 bases, V lost 6 bases, and 3 bases had no gene match. This CDR3 spans 12 amino acids. DNA of the CDR3: TGTGCCAGCAGGGGACTAGCGGGGGAAGAGTTCTTC. Its protein is CASRGLAGEEFF.

The gene calls are TRBV10-3 and TRBJ2-7, with 9 positions matching TRBD1. The germline V gene encodes CDR1 ENHRY and CDR2 SYGVKD. Trimming took 4 bases from V and 7 from J; bases not matched to a gene: 5. CDR3 length: 13 amino acids. Here the CDR3 reads CAISGTGVGEQYF. CDR3 DNA sequence: TGTGCCATCAGTGGGACAGGGGTGGGGGAGCAGTACTTC.

CDR3 loop: CASSAQPPGTGGEQYF. For the CDR3, the DNA is TGTGCCAGCAGCGCCCAACCGCCCGGGACAGGCGGCGAGCAGTACTTC. This rearrangement joins TRBV21-1 to TRBJ2-7; TRBD1 is the table's D call, not checked against the DNA. TRBV21-1 is deemed a pseudogene. The CDR3 runs to 16 residues.

The chain employs TRBV9 and TRBJ2-7; 9 nucleotides align to TRBD2. V lost 3 bases and J lost 8; bases outside the gene matches: 9. The CDR3 has 14 residues. Germline V gives CDR1 SGDLS, CDR2 YYNGEE. CDR3 sequence: CASSEVSSGEQQYF. CDR3 DNA: TGTGCCAGCAGCGAGGTGTCTAGCGGGGAACAGCAGTACTTC.

CDR3 region: CASSLAGASYNEQFF. CDR3 in DNA: TGTGCCAGCAGTTTAGCGGGGGCCTCCTACAATGAGCAGTTCTTC. The rearrangement joins TRBV27 to TRBJ2-1, with D possibly being TRBD2 (7 bases). Trimming cost V 2 bases and J 0 bases, with 8 bases left between them. The CDR3 loop spans 15 amino acids. In germline, CDR1 is MNHEY, CDR2 SMNVEV (reference sequence).

The chain is built from TRBV29-1 and TRBJ1-1; D is uncertain. Germline V gene lookup returns CDR1 SQVTM and CDR2 ANQGSEA. The CDR3 runs to 12 residues. V was cut by 7 bases and J by 10 bases, with 19 bases left in between. This CDR3 is CSARRPDRGAFF. Here the CDR3 DNA reads TGCAGCGCCCGCCGTCCCGATCGGGGAGCTTTCTTT.

This chain uses TRBV5-1 with TRBJ2-5; D ambiguous. The V gene's germline CDR1 is SGHRS and CDR2 YFSETQ. CDR3 length equals 12 residues. Deletions cut 5 bases from V and 4 bases from J, with 9 bases between. The CDR3 sequence: CASSPRGETQYF. The CDR3 coding sequence is TGCGCCAGCAGTCCTCGCGGAGAGACCCAGTACTTC.

The chain has TRBV12-3 or TRBV12-4 and TRBJ1-2, with 7 positions matching TRBD1. The junction had 6 bases not matched to a gene; V was cut back by 5 bases and J by 6 bases. This CDR3 has 13 amino acids. The CDR3 DNA is TGTGCCAGCAGTCCAGGGACAGCGAATGGCTACACCTTC. Translated: CASSPGTANGYTF.

This clone was observed a single time. The chain recombines TRBV5-5 with TRBJ1-1; a possible D gene is TRBD1 (5 bases). The CDR3 sequence is 14 residues long. The germline V gene has CDR1 SGHKS and CDR2 YYEKEE (reference sequence). The V end was cut by 1 base, the J end by 0 bases, with 7 bases between. The CDR3 nucleotides read TGTGCCAGCAGCTTGACAGGAATGAACACTGAAGCTTTCTTT. Translated, it gives CASSLTGMNTEAFF.

Regarding this clone: Other DNA sequences in this sample translate to the same CDR3. The V gene is TRBV18, the J gene TRBJ1-2; D remains ambiguous. Germline-derived CDR1 and CDR2 are KGHSH and LQKENI. The CDR3 loop spans 13 amino acids. The germline V and J ends were trimmed by 2 bases and 4 bases, with 8 bases remaining between them. The DNA for the CDR3 is TGTGCCAGCTCACCAGGTACGGGCTATGGCTACACCTTC. As protein: CASSPGTGYGYTF.

This clone came up once. The chain couples TRBV29-1 to TRBJ1-1, with 8 positions matching TRBD1. The CDR3 loop spans 13 amino acids. In germline, CDR1 is SQVTM, CDR2 ANQGSEA. V trimming: 1 base; J trimming: 11 bases; junction bases outside the gene matches: 9. The CDR3 region is CSVEVDRGKEAFF. The CDR3 bases are TGCAGCGTTGAAGTCGACAGGGGAAAAGAGGCTTTCTTT. Drawing the rest from reference TRBV29-1 and TRBJ1-1, the complete variable domain is SAVISQKPSRDICQRGTSLTIQCQVDSQVTMMFWYRQQPGQSLTLIATANQGSEATYESGFVIDKFPISRPNLTFSTLTVSNMSPEDSSIYLCSVEVDRGKEAFFGQGTRLTVV.

The gene calls are TRBV24-1 and TRBJ2-1; TRBD2 matches 7 bases. With 1 base clipped from V and 4 bases from J, the junction kept 6 bases outside the gene matches. This CDR3 has 16 residues. Germline V gene data show CDR1 as KGHDR and CDR2 as SFDVKD. Here the CDR3 reads CATSDFKAGLYNEQFF. The CDR3 DNA reads as TGTGCCACCAGTGATTTTAAAGCGGGATTATACAATGAGCAGTTCTTC.

The chain joins TRBV19 to TRBJ1-3; maybe TRBD1 (6 bases). Between the trimmed V and J ends, which lost 8 bases and 2 bases, there was a span of 19 bases. The CDR3 contains 16 residues. The germline CDR1 and CDR2 sequences are LNHDA and SQIVND (reference sequence). The CDR3: CASPGHTGQPGNTIYF. DNA of the CDR3: TGTGCCAGTCCAGGACACACAGGGCAACCTGGAAACACCATATATTTT.

V is TRBV2 and J is TRBJ2-6; tentative D call: TRBD2 (5 bases). The germline CDR1 and CDR2 sequences are SNHLY and FYNNEI. Trimming removed 3 bases from V and 3 bases from J, with 12 bases in between. The CDR3 runs 16 residues. CDR3 residues: CASSDGSRGGANVLTF. Written as DNA, the CDR3 is TGTGCCAGCAGTGATGGGAGCCGGGGTGGGGCCAACGTCCTGACTTTC. Looking up the rest from reference TRBV2 and TRBJ2-6 gives the full variable domain: EPEVTQTPSHQVTQMGQEVILRCVPISNHLYFYWYRQILGQKVEFLVSFYNNEISEKSEIFDDQFSVERPDGSNFTLKIRSTKLEDSAMYFCASSDGSRGGANVLTFGAGSRLTVL.

J is TRBJ2-7 and V is TRBV4-1; a weak D match, TRBD1 (5 bases). Germline loops: CDR1 MGHRA, CDR2 YSYEKL. The CDR3 has 17 residues. The V end was cut by 2 bases, the J end by 4 bases, with 21 bases between. CDR3 coding DNA: TGCGCCAGCAGCCAACCCGAAGGGGTACAACCTGGGTACGAGCAGTACTTC. Translating gives CASSQPEGVQPGYEQYF.

The V gene is TRBV12-5, the J gene TRBJ2-5; no firm D call. CDR3 length: 15 residues. The ends were cut back, 4 bases at V and 5 bases at J, with 17 bases in the middle. Germline CDR1 is LGHNT and CDR2 is FRNRAP. The CDR3 sequence is CASGSAGSPGETQYF. DNA for the CDR3: TGTGCTAGTGGTTCTGCCGGGTCCCCCGGGGAGACCCAGTACTTC.

The V gene is TRBV6-1, the J gene TRBJ1-1, with 9 nucleotides matching TRBD1. This CDR3 region has 15 residues. Germline CDR1 and CDR2: MNHNS and SASEGT. V lost 3 bases, J lost 8 bases, and 10 bases stayed unmatched. This chain's CDR3 is CASSEGQGAGPEAFF. CDR3 sequence (DNA): TGTGCCAGCAGTGAGGGACAGGGCGCGGGACCGGAAGCTTTCTTT.

The V and J genes are TRBV5-8 and TRBJ2-1; D gene unclear. The germline V and J ends were trimmed by 5 bases and 4 bases, with 16 bases remaining between them. The CDR3 totals 15 residues. CDR1 is SGHTS and CDR2 is YDEGEE in the germline V gene. The CDR3 region is CASSPPLAFYNEQFF. CDR3 DNA sequence: TGTGCCAGCAGTCCGCCCTTAGCCTTTTACAATGAGCAGTTCTTC.

The V call is TRBV5-6, the J call TRBJ1-1; 11 bases line up with TRBD1. The J segment lost 0 bases and the V segment lost 5 bases, leaving 6 bases of the junction unmatched. This CDR3 has 16 amino acids. The germline V gene encodes CDR1 SGHDT and CDR2 YYEEEE. CDR3 nucleotides: TGTGCCAGCAGTCATGGACAGGGGGCAATGAACACTGAAGCTTTCTTT. Amino acid sequence: CASSHGQGAMNTEAFF.

The chain employs TRBV7-7 and TRBJ1-1, with 8 bases identical to TRBD1. The CDR3 contains 16 residues. CDR1 is SSHAT and CDR2 is FNYEAQ in the germline V gene (reference sequence). V trimming: 5 bases; J trimming: 0 bases; junction bases outside the gene matches: 8. Here the CDR3 reads CASSPWTGLMNTEAFF. The CDR3 region has the DNA TGTGCCAGCAGCCCCTGGACAGGGTTAATGAACACTGAAGCTTTCTTT.

The chain carries TRBV5-6 and TRBJ1-2; D is undetermined. Germline V gives CDR1 SGHDT, CDR2 YYEEEE. The CDR3 is 14 residues long. Trimming took off 4 bases at V and 4 bases at J, with 14 bases between the two ends. The CDR3 coding sequence is TGTGCCAGCAGCCATACAGACGGTGGCTATGGCTACACCTTC. Amino acid sequence: CASSHTDGGYGYTF.

V is TRBV6-5 and J is TRBJ1-2; D may be TRBD1 (6 bases). V shed 0 bases and J shed 7 bases, with 15 bases lying between them. This CDR3 region has 15 residues. Germline V gene data show CDR1 as MNHEY and CDR2 as SVGAGI. The CDR3 loop is CASSYSTDSMGGYTF. CDR3 sequence (DNA): TGTGCCAGCAGTTACTCGACGGACAGTATGGGTGGCTACACCTTC.

This CDR3 reads CASSLRDRGVNTEAFF. In DNA form, the CDR3 reads TGTGCCAGTAGTTTACGGGACAGGGGTGTGAACACTGAAGCTTTCTTT. The V and J genes are TRBV19 and TRBJ1-1; 10 nucleotides align to TRBD1. Trimming cost V 5 bases and J 0 bases; bases outside gene matches: 6. Germline V gene data show CDR1 as LNHDA and CDR2 as SQIVND (reference sequence). CDR3 size: 16 residues.

This chain uses TRBV19 with TRBJ2-3; 11 nucleotides align to TRBD2. The V segment lost 4 bases and the J segment 2 bases; nucleotides outside the gene matches: 5. CDR1 is LNHDA and CDR2 is SQIVND in the germline V gene (reference sequence). This CDR3 has 16 residues. The CDR3 loop is CASSTLAGGSTDTQYF. CDR3 nucleotide sequence: TGTGCCAGTAGTACCTTAGCGGGGGGGTCCACAGATACGCAGTATTTT.

The chain couples TRBV28 to TRBJ1-2; tentative D call: TRBD1 (5 bases). Germline V lookup: CDR1 MDHEN, CDR2 SYDVKM. V lost 3 bases, J lost 6 bases, and 14 bases lay in between. The CDR3 consists of 14 residues. The CDR3 protein is CASSFGGEVHGYTF. Written as DNA, the CDR3 is TGTGCCAGCAGTTTTGGAGGGGAGGTACATGGCTACACCTTC.

The CDR3 DNA follows: TGTGCCAGCAGCGACCCTCGCGGACTAGCCAAAAACATTCAGTACTTC. The encoded protein is CASSDPRGLAKNIQYF. The chain combines TRBV2 with TRBJ2-4; a weak D match, TRBD2 (5 bases). This CDR3 spans 16 amino acids. The germline gives CDR1 SNHLY, CDR2 FYNNEI. Trimming cost V 6 bases and J 0 bases, with 15 bases left between them.

The chain has TRBV15 and TRBJ2-1; perhaps TRBD2 as D (5 bases). Looked up from germline, CDR1 is LNHNV and CDR2 is YYDKDF (reference sequence). V shed 0 bases and J shed 0 bases, with 15 bases lying between them. The CDR3 totals 18 residues. The CDR3 coding sequence is TGTGCCACCAGCAGAGATTCGCAGCGGTCGAGCTCCTACAATGAGCAGTTCTTC. Its translation: CATSRDSQRSSSYNEQFF.

This chain connects TRBV25-1 to TRBJ1-2; 7 bases align to TRBD1. This CDR3 contains 15 residues. Germline trimming cut 6 bases from V and 3 bases from J; bases unmatched to any gene: 10. Germline-derived CDR1 and CDR2 are MGHDK and SYGVNS. The CDR3 DNA follows: TGTGCCAGCAGCTATTTCACAGGGGAGGACTATGGCTACACCTTC. It specifies CASSYFTGEDYGYTF.

The chain links TRBV7-3 to TRBJ1-6, with D maybe TRBD1 (6 bases). CDR1 and CDR2 from the germline V gene are SGHTA and FQGTGA. Trimming left V 5 bases short and J 9 bases short, with 17 bases between. CDR3 length: 15 amino acids. In nucleotides, the CDR3 is TGTGCCAGCAGCCTTAAGGGGGGGGTGGGTTCACCCCTCCACTTT. Protein product: CASSLKGGVGSPLHF.